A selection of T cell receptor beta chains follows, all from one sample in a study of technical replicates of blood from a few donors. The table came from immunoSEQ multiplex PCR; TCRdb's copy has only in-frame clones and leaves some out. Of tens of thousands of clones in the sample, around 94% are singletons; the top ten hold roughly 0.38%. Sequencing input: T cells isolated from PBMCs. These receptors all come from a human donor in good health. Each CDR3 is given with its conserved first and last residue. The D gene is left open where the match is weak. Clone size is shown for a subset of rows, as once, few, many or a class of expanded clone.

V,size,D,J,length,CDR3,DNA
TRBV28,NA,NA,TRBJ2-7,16,CASRSGQIYSSYEQYF,TGTGCCAGCAGATCAGGACAAATTTATAGCTCCTACGAGCAGTACTTC
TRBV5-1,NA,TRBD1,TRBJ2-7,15,CASSFVDRDNYEQYF,TGCGCCAGCAGTTTCGTAGACAGGGATAACTACGAGCAGTACTTC
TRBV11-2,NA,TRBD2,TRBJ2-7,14,CASSFGLEGYEQYF,TGTGCCAGCAGCTTCGGACTAGAGGGCTACGAGCAGTACTTC
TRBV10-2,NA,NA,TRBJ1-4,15,CASLGEGGTNEKLFF,TGCGCCAGCCTCGGGGAAGGGGGAACTAATGAAAAACTGTTTTTT
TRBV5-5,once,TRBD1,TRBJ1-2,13,CASSPMDRVGYTF,TGTGCCAGCAGCCCTATGGACAGGGTAGGCTACACCTTC
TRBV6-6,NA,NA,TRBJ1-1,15,CASSSQWTGDTEAFF,TGTGCCAGCAGTTCCCAGTGGACTGGGGACACTGAAGCTTTCTTT
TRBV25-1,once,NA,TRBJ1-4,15,CASSDYSRTNEKLFF,TGTGCCAGCAGTGATTATTCGCGGACTAATGAAAAACTGTTTTTT
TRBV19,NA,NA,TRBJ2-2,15,CASSSGITNTGELFF,TGTGCCAGTAGTTCGGGAATTACGAACACCGGGGAGCTGTTTTTT
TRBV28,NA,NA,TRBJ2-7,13,CASSSPGRTEQYF,TGTGCCAGCAGTTCACCGGGGAGGACCGAGCAGTACTTC
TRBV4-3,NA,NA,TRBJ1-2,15,CASTTSRSTNYGYTF,TGCGCCAGCACCACTTCGAGGAGCACTAACTATGGCTACACCTTC
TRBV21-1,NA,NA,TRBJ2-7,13,CASSLESFYEQYF,TGTGCCAGCAGCCTGGAGAGTTTCTACGAGCAGTACTTC
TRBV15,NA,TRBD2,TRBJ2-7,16,CATSRDLADSSYEQYF,TGTGCCACCAGCAGAGATCTAGCGGATAGCTCCTACGAGCAGTACTTC
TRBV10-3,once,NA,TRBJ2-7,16,CAISKLRGRVSYEQYF,TGTGCCATCAGTAAGCTCAGGGGTAGAGTCTCCTACGAGCAGTACTTC
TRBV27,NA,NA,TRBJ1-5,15,CTSARGPYSNQPQHF,TGCACTAGCGCCCGGGGGCCTTATAGCAATCAGCCCCAGCATTTT
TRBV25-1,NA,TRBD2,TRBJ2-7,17,CASSEWMASGNSYEQYF,TGTGCCAGCAGTGAATGGATGGCTAGCGGGAACTCCTACGAGCAGTACTTC
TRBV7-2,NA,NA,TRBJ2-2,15,CASSPLLSNTGELFF,TGTGCCAGCAGCCCCCTCCTCTCGAACACCGGGGAGCTGTTTTTT
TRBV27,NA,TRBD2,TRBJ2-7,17,CASSLSSGQRERYEQYF,TGTGCCAGCAGTCTATCCTCTGGGCAGCGGGAGAGGTACGAGCAGTACTTC
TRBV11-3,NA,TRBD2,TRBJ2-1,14,CASMGLAVYNEQFF,TGTGCCAGCATGGGACTAGCGGTTTACAATGAGCAGTTCTTC
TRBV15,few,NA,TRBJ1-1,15,CATSRAAGYRVEAFF,TGTGCCACCAGCAGAGCAGCAGGGTACAGAGTGGAAGCTTTCTTT
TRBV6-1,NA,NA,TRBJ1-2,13,CASAPDWGGGYTF,TGTGCCAGCGCCCCGGACTGGGGAGGGGGCTACACCTTC
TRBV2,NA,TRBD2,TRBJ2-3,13,CASSEEVGLVAYF,TGTGCCAGCAGTGAAGAAGTAGGACTAGTGGCGTATTTT
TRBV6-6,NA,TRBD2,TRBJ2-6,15,CASSLRGVEANVLTF,TGTGCCAGCAGCCTTCGGGGGGTCGAAGCCAACGTCCTGACTTTC
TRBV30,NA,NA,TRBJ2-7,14,CAWSRDSPTSSQYF,TGTGCCTGGAGCCGAGACAGCCCTACGTCCTCGCAGTACTTC
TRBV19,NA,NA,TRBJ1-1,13,CASKGRGADEAFF,TGTGCCAGTAAAGGGCGGGGCGCGGATGAAGCTTTCTTT
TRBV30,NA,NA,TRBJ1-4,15,CAWGYVGGAEEKLFF,TGTGCCTGGGGTTACGTAGGGGGGGCTGAGGAAAAACTGTTTTTT
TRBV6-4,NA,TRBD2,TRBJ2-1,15,CASSSSGRAYNEQFF,TGTGCCAGCAGCTCTAGCGGGAGGGCATACAATGAGCAGTTCTTC
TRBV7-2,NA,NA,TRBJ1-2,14,CASSLSRGRYGYTF,TGTGCCAGCAGCTTATCGAGGGGGAGATATGGCTACACCTTC
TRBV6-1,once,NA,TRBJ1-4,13,CASSGRGNEKLFF,TGTGCCAGCAGTGGACGAGGTAATGAAAAACTGTTTTTT
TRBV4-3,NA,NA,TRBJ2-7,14,CASSLRLNSYEQYF,TGCGCCAGCAGCCTTAGACTGAACTCCTACGAGCAGTACTTC
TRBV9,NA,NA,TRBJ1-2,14,CASSVGGGSYGYTF,TGTGCCAGCAGCGTAGGAGGGGGAAGCTATGGCTACACCTTC
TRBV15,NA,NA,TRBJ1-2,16,CATSRANRETNYGYTF,TGTGCCACCAGCAGAGCTAACAGGGAGACTAACTATGGCTACACCTTC
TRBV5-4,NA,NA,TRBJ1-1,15,CASSFIGSVNTEAFF,TGTGCCAGCAGCTTCATCGGGAGTGTGAACACTGAAGCTTTCTTT
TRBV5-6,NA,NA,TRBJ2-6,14,CASSFLSGANVLTF,TGTGCCAGCAGCTTTCTCTCTGGGGCCAACGTCCTGACTTTC
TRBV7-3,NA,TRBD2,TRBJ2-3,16,CASSTLAGGILDTQYF,TGTGCCAGCTCCACTCTAGCGGGAGGCATATTAGATACGCAGTATTTT
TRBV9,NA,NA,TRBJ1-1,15,CASSVDQVGRAEAFF,TGTGCCAGCAGCGTAGACCAAGTAGGGCGGGCTGAAGCTTTCTTT
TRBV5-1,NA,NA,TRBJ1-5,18,CASSLDGVDGYGDQPQHF,TGCGCCAGCAGCTTGGATGGGGTCGACGGGTACGGGGATCAGCCCCAGCATTTT
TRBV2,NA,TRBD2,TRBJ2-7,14,CASRNLAGVIEQYF,TGTGCCAGCAGAAACCTAGCGGGCGTAATCGAGCAGTACTTC
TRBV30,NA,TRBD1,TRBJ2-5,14,CASRKGTGRETQYF,TGTGCCTCGAGGAAAGGGACAGGGAGAGAGACCCAGTACTTC
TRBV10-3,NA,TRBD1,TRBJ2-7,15,CAIGQGAGSNYEQYF,TGTGCCATCGGACAGGGGGCGGGTAGTAACTACGAGCAGTACTTC
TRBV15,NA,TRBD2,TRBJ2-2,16,CATSSASGLNTGELFF,TGTGCCACCAGCTCGGCTAGCGGACTCAACACCGGGGAGCTGTTTTTT
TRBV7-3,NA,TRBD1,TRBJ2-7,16,CASSALGGQGLAEQYF,TGTGCCAGCAGCGCCCTCGGTGGACAGGGTTTGGCCGAGCAGTACTTC
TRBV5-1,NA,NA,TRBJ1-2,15,CASSPGDSTGYGYTF,TGCGCCAGCAGCCCGGGGGACTCTACTGGATATGGCTACACCTTC
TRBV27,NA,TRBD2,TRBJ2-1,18,CASSFQTSGPSSYNEQFF,TGTGCCAGCAGTTTTCAGACTAGCGGGCCGAGCTCCTACAATGAGCAGTTCTTC
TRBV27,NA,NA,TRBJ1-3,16,CASSFSGGLSGNTIYF,TGTGCCAGCAGTTTCTCGGGGGGATTGTCTGGAAACACCATATATTTT
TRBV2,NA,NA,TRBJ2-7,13,CASSDSGVNEQYF,TGTGCCAGCAGTGACTCGGGAGTAAACGAGCAGTACTTC
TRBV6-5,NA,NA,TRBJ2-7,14,CASSYGQGGYEQYF,TGTGCCAGCAGTTACGGCCAGGGGGGCTACGAGCAGTACTTC
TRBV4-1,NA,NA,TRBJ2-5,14,CASSQTGTTKTQYF,TGCGCCAGCAGCCAAACAGGGACTACTAAGACCCAGTACTTC
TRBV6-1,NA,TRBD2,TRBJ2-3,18,CASSEYIHRAGDTDTQYF,TGTGCCAGCAGTGAATATATTCATCGGGCGGGGGACACAGATACGCAGTATTTT
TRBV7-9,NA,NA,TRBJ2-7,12,CASSWQGSEQYF,TGTGCCAGCAGCTGGCAGGGTTCCGAGCAGTACTTC
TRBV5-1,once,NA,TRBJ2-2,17,CASSGQPGRGNTGELFF,TGCGCCAGCAGCGGACAACCGGGCAGGGGGAACACCGGGGAGCTGTTTTTT
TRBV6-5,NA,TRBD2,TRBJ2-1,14,CASRLAGGYNEQFF,TGTGCCAGCAGGTTAGCGGGAGGGTACAATGAGCAGTTCTTC
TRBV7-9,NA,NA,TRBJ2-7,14,CASSLIADLYEQYF,TGTGCCAGCAGCTTAATAGCGGACCTCTACGAGCAGTACTTC
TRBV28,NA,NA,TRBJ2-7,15,CASSFGGGVIYEQYF,TGTGCCAGCAGTTTTGGTGGAGGGGTTATCTACGAGCAGTACTTC
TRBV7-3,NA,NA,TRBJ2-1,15,CASSLSGSSYNEQFF,TGTGCCAGCAGCTTAAGCGGCAGCTCCTACAATGAGCAGTTCTTC
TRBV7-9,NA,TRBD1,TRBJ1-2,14,CASSLGTGLYGYTF,TGTGCCAGCAGCTTAGGGACAGGCCTCTATGGCTACACCTTC
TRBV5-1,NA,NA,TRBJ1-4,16,CASSLASGADNEKLFF,TGCGCCAGCAGCTTGGCTTCAGGGGCCGATAATGAAAAACTGTTTTTT
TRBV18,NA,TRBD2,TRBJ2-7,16,CASSPGLAGEGYEQYF,TGTGCCAGCTCACCAGGTCTTGCGGGAGAAGGCTACGAGCAGTACTTC
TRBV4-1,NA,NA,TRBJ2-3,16,CASSQDRQTITDTQYF,TGCGCCAGCAGCCAAGATCGTCAGACTATCACAGATACGCAGTATTTT
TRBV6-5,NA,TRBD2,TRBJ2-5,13,CASRFSGRETQYF,TGTGCCAGCAGGTTTAGCGGGAGAGAGACCCAGTACTTC
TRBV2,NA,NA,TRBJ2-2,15,CASRPSGGRYGELFF,TGTGCCAGCAGACCTTCCGGGGGAAGGTACGGGGAGCTGTTTTTT